The present T cell receptor beta chain was sequenced within a study of blood T cell repertoires in COVID-19. Study details: Sites in the United States, Italy and Spain provided acute and convalescent COVID-19 samples.

Trimming cost V 0 bases and J 5 bases, with 12 bases left between them. There are 14 residues in the CDR3. Germline values: CDR1 SGHNT, CDR2 YYREEE (reference sequence). Assignments of participants to cohorts depended upon their own reported clinical history. Per the original data handling: Reference gene primers were amplified, and this amplification served to estimate nucleated cell counts. Produced via immunoSEQ multiplex PCR; TCRdb's table is partial and in-frame only. The V and J calls and clone size were taken over from that table, and D and trimming were inferred from the DNA. The sample lists 180,000 or so clones, 86% seen once, with about 6% in the top ten.

What was sequenced was PBMCs or T cells enriched from blood (not recorded which). The chain links TRBV5-4 to TRBJ2-7; the D gene is possibly TRBD2 (5 bases). This receptor was taken from a man between 35 and 55 years old with acute COVID-19. The CDR3 nucleotides are TGTGCCAGCAGCTTGGTGAGCGGTCTGCACGAGCAGTACTTC. This gives the protein CASSLVSGLHEQYF.